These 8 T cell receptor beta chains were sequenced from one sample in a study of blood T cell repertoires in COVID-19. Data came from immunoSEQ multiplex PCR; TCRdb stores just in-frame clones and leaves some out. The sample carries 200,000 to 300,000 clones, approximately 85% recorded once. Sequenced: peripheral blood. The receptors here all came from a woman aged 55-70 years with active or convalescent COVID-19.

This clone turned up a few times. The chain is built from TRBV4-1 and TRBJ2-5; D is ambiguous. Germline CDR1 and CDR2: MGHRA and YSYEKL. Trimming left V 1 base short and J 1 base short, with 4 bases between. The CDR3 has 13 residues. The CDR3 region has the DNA TGCGCCAGCAGCCAAGGAGGCCAAGAGACCCAGTACTTC. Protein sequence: CASSQGGQETQYF.

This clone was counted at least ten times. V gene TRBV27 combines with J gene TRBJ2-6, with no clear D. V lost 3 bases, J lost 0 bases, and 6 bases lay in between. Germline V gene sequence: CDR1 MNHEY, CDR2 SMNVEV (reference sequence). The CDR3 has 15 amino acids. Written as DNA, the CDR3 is TGTGCCAGCAGTTTGGAGTACTCTGGGGCCAACGTCCTGACTTTC. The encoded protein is CASSLEYSGANVLTF.

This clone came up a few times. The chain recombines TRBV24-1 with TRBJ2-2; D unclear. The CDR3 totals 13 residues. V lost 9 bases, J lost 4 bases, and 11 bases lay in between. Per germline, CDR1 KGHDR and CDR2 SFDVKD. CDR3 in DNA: TGTGCCACCGGCGGAGAAGGCACCGGGGAGCTGTTTTTT. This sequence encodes CATGGEGTGELFF.

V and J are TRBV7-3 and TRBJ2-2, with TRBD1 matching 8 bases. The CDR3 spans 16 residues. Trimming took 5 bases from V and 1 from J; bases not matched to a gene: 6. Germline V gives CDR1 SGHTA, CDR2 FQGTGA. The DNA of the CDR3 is TGTGCCAGCAGCGTCCCTGGGACAGGGAACACCGGGGAGCTGTTTTTT. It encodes CASSVPGTGNTGELFF. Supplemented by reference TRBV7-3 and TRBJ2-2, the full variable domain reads GAGVSQTPSNKVTEKGKYVELRCDPISGHTALYWYRQSLGQGPEFLIYFQGTGAADDSGLPNDRFFAVRPEGSVSTLKIQRTERGDSAVYLCASSVPGTGNTGELFFGEGSRLTVL.

The CDR3 protein is CASSLTDPGNTIYF. CDR3 nucleotides: TGTGCCAGCAGCTTAACAGACCCTGGAAACACCATATATTTT. The chain uses TRBV7-9 and TRBJ1-3, with unresolved D. The CDR3 consists of 14 residues. In germline, CDR1 is SEHNR, CDR2 FQNEAQ (reference sequence). Trimming removed 2 bases from V and 2 bases from J, with 7 bases in between.

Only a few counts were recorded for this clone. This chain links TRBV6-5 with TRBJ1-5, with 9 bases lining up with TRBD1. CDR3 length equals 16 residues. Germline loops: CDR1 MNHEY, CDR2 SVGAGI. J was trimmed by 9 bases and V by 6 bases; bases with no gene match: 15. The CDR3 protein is CASSYIGQGPAPPQHF. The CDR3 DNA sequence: TGTGCCAGCAGCTACATTGGACAGGGGCCCGCCCCGCCCCAGCATTTT.

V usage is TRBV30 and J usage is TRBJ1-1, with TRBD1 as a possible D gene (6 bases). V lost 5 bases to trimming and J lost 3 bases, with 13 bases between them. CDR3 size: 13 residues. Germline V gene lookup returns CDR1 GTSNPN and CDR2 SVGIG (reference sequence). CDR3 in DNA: TGTGCCTGGGAAACGACAGGCGACACTGAAGCTTTCTTT. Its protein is CAWETTGDTEAFF.

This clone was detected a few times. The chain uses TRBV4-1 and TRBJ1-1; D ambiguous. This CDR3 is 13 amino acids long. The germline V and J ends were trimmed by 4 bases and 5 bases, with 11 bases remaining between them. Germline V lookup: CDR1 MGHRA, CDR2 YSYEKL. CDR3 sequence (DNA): TGCGCCAGCAGCCTTTCGGCCGGGACTGAAGCTTTCTTT. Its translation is CASSLSAGTEAFF.